The sequence of this T cell receptor (beta chain) was determined in a study of cytomegalovirus exposure and HLA in healthy donors. Study-level results: Reported findings show TCR beta sequences accurately forecast HLA-A and HLA-B alleles in most subjects. Prior analysis indicated that the majority of TCR beta V segments exhibited productivity approximately 87% or approximately 30% of the time. In a later analysis, TCR beta V- and J-gene trimming showed a link to a missense DCLRE1C variant.

CDR3 length equals 10 residues. CDR1 is SQVTM and CDR2 is ANQGSEA in the germline V gene. The ends were cut back, 7 bases at V and 4 bases at J, with 7 bases in the middle. On this clone: Its antigen is unidentified.

It was with 60 Vbeta and 13 Jbeta primers that the PCR ran. Sequencing used immunoSEQ multiplex PCR; TCRdb keeps in-frame clones, though not all of them. The sample holds 75,000 to 90,000 clones, over 70% seen once. This TCR derives from a woman aged 40 to 50 in good health and CMV-seropositive. The material sequenced was PBMCs. The chain links TRBV29-1 to TRBJ1-1; D ambiguous. The CDR3 is CSASGTEAFF. The CDR3 nucleotides are TGCAGCGCGAGCGGCACTGAAGCTTTCTTT.